This T cell receptor beta chain stems from a study of radiotherapy plus CTLA-4 blockade in lung cancer. The assay was immunoSEQ multiplex PCR, and TCRdb's table has in-frame clones only and misses some. Among tens of thousands of clones, about 76% were seen once, and the ten largest hold 8.5%. V shed 3 bases and J shed 11 bases, with 15 bases lying between them. The V gene's germline CDR1 is SGHNT and CDR2 YYREEE (reference sequence). The CDR3 contains 13 residues. Material: peripheral blood, obtained from a patient treated with radiotherapy plus ipilimumab. The rearrangement joins TRBV5-4 to TRBJ2-1; no clear D gene. This clonotype originated in a human donor with non-small cell lung cancer who had a complete response to radiotherapy plus ipilimumab. The CDR3 reads CASSSFSKRQQFF. For the CDR3, the DNA is TGTGCCAGCAGCTCCTTCTCTAAGCGCCAGCAGTTCTTC.